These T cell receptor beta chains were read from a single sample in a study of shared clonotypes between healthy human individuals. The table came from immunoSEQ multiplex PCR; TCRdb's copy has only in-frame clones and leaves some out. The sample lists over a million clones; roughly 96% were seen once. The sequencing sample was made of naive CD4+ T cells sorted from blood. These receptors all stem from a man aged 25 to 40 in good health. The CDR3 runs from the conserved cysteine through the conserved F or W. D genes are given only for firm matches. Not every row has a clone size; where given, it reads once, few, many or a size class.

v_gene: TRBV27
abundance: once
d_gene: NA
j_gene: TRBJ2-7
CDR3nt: TGTGCCAGCCACCCTCGGCTAGCCGCATACGAGCAGTACTTC
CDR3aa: CASHPRLAAYEQYF

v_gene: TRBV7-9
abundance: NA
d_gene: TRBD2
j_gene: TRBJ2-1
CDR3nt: TGTGCCAGCAGCTTAACGGGCGGGAGGGCCATCGATGAGCAGTTCTTC
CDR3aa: CASSLTGGRAIDEQFF

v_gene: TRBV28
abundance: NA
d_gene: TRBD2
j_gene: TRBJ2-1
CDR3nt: TGTGCCAGCATCCCTAGCGGAGTCGATGAGCAGTTCTTC
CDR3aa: CASIPSGVDEQFF

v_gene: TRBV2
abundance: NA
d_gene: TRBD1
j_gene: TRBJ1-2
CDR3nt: TGTGCCATACAGGGGCCCTCGAACTATGGCTACACCTTC
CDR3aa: CAIQGPSNYGYTF

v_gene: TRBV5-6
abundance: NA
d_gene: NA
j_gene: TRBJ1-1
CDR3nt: TGTGCCAGCAGCAAACAAAGGGAAGGGAAAAGCACTGAAGCTTTCTTT
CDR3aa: CASSKQREGKSTEAFF

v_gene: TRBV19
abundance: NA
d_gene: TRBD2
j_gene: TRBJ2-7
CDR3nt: TGTGCCAGTAGTATAACTAGCGGGGGCTCCTACGAGCAGTACTTC
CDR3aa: CASSITSGGSYEQYF

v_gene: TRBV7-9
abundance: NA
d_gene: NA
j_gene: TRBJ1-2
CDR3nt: TGTGCCAGCACCCCCAAAGGGGTTCCCTATGGCTACACCTTC
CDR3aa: CASTPKGVPYGYTF

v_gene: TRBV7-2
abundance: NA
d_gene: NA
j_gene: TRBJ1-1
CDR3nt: TGTGCCAGCAGCTTAGTATCAGGGGAATATGGAGCTTTCTTT
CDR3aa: CASSLVSGEYGAFF

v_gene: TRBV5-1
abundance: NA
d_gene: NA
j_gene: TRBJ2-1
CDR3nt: TGCGCCAGCAGCTTGGTAGCGACCGCTTCCAATGAGCAGTTCTTC
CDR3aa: CASSLVATASNEQFF

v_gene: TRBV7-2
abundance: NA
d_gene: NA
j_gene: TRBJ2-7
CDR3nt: TGTGCCAGCAGCCTAAGCGGCCCCAGTGAGCAGTACTTC
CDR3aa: CASSLSGPSEQYF

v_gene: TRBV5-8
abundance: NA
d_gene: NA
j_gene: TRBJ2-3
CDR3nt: TGTGCCAGCAGCTTCACTAGCTTGCTCACAGATACGCAGTATTTT
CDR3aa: CASSFTSLLTDTQYF

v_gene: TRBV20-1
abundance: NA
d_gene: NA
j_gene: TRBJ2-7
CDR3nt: TGCAGTGCTACTTTAATCTACGAGCAGTACTTC
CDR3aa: CSATLIYEQYF

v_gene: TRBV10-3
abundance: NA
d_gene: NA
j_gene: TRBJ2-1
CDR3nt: TGTGCCATCAGTGAGTCGACGACAGTGTGGAATGAGCAGTTCTTC
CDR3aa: CAISESTTVWNEQFF

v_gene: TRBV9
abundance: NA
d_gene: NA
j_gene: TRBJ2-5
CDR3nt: TGTGCCAGCAGCGTACACAGGACCATGGGGCAAGAGACCCAGTACTTC
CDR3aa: CASSVHRTMGQETQYF

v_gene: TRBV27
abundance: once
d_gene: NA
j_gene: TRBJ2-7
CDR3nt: TGTGCCAGCAGTTTCGGACAGAACTACGAGCAGTACTTC
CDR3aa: CASSFGQNYEQYF

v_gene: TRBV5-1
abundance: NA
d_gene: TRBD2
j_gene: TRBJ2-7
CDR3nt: TGCGCCAGCAGCCCTAGGACTAGCGGGACCTACGAGCAGTACTTC
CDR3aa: CASSPRTSGTYEQYF

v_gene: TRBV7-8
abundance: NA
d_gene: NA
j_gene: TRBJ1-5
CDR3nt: TGTGCCAGCAGCTCCCGACAGACCAATCAGCCCCAGCATTTT
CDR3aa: CASSSRQTNQPQHF

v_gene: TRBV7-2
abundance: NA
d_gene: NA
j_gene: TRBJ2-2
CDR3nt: TGTGCCAGCAGAGGGGCCGGGGAGCTGTTTTTT
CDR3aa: CASRGAGELFF

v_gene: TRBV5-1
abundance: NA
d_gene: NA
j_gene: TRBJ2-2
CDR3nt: TGCGCCAGCAGCTCATACAGCGACGGGGAGCTGTTTTTT
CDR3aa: CASSSYSDGELFF

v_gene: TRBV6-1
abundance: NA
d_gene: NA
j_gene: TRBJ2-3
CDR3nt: TGTGCCAGCACATGGACTGTGGCAGATACGCAGTATTTT
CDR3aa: CASTWTVADTQYF

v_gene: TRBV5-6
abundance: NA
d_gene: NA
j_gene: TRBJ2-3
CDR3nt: TGTGCCAGCAGCTTGCTTCGGGATATAGCGGACACAGATACGCAGTATTTT
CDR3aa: CASSLLRDIADTDTQYF

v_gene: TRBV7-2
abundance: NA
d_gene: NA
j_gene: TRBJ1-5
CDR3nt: TGTGCCAGCAGCCCAGCGGGTGGGACCCCCAATCAGCCCCAGCATTTT
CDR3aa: CASSPAGGTPNQPQHF

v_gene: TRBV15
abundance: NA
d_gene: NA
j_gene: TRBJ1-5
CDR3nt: TGTGCCACCAGCAGAGATCACGTAATGACATATCAGCCCCAGCATTTT
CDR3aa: CATSRDHVMTYQPQHF

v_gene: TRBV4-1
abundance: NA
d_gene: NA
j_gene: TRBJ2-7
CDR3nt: TGCGCCAGCAGCCAAGATGGGGGGATCTACGAGCAGTACTTC
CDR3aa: CASSQDGGIYEQYF

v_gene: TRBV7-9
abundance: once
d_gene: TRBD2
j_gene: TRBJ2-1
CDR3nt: TGTGCCAGCATTCCGGGACTAGCGGGAATTGGCTCCTACAATGAGCAGTTCTTC
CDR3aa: CASIPGLAGIGSYNEQFF

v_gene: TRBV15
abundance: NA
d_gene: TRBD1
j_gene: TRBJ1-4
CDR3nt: TGTGCCACCAGCAGGCCTACGGACAGGGGAGAACTGTTTTTT
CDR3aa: CATSRPTDRGELFF

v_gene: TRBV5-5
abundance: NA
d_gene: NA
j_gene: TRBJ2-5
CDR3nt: TGTGCCAGCAGCACGGTGCCTCGCCCTGGGGAGACCCAGTACTTC
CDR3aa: CASSTVPRPGETQYF

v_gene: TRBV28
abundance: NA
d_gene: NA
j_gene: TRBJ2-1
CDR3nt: TGTGCCAGCAGCTTGGACACCCGGTGGTACAATGAGCAGTTCTTC
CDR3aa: CASSLDTRWYNEQFF